This T cell receptor (beta chain) was captured in a study of shared clonotypes between healthy human individuals. About the research overall: The study used three CD4 naive, three CD4 memory, two CD8 naive and one CD8 memory plate per donor. The study's findings and limits: Generation probabilities were higher for clonotypes shared across all four sorted-subset donors than for unshared ones.

For this clone: Its antigen is unknown.

Naive CD4+ cells were CD45RA-selected; the remaining cells were memory. Here immunoSEQ multiplex PCR was the method, and the copy in TCRdb shows in-frame clones only, minus some. The sample consists of millions of clones, 85% to 95% of them appearing once. Trimming pared 0 bases from V and 0 bases from J, leaving 9 bases between. Germline CDR1 MNHNY, CDR2 SVGAGI (reference sequence). The CDR3 totals 15 residues. J is TRBJ2-7 and V is TRBV6-6; D is uncertain. This receptor was taken from a man aged 18 to 35 in good health. The sample comprised naive CD4+ T cells sorted from blood. Stated subset: CD45RA+ positively selected. The CDR3 loop is CASSYSAGLSYEQYF. In DNA, the CDR3 is TGTGCCAGCAGTTACTCAGCAGGCCTCTCCTACGAGCAGTACTTC.